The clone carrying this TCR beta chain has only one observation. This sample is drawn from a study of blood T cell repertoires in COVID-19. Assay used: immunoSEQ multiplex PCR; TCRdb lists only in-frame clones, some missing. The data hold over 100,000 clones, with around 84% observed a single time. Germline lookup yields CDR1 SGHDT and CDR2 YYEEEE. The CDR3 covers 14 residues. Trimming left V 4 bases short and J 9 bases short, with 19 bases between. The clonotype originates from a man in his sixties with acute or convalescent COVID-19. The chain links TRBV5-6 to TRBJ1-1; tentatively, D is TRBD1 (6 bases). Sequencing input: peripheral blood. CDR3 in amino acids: CASSIRDTLDKAFF. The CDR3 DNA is TGTGCCAGCAGCATCCGGGACACCTTAGATAAAGCTTTCTTT.